This T cell receptor beta chain was profiled in a study of glioma-infiltrating T cells. The study's findings and limits: Patients with low tissue-blood divergence carried a signature set of shared blood CDR3 motifs.

The iRepertoire nested amplicon-rescue multiplex PCR amplified TCR alpha and beta CDR3s from RNA. TCRdb re-called the multiplex PCR reads with MiXCR, one entry per CDR3 protein. The sample shows around 350,000 distinct CDR3 sequences, roughly two fifths of them seen only once. Comment on this clonotype: Its antigen remains unknown.

CDR1 is SQVTM and CDR2 is ANQGSEA in the germline V gene. Trimming shortened V by 8 bases and J by 0 bases, and 11 bases separated the two germline ends. The CDR3 is 13 residues long. The chain combines TRBV29-1 with TRBJ2-1; no definite D call. The TCR sequence derives from a human donor with low-grade glioma or glioblastoma, undergoing nonglioma brain surgery, or in good health (not recorded which). Input material: glioma tissue, nonneoplastic brain tissue, or PBMCs (not recorded which). Here the CDR3 DNA reads TGCAGCCTCTACCGGAGCTCCTACAATGAGCAGTTCTTC. Translation: CSLYRSSYNEQFF.